The clone carrying this T cell receptor beta chain was seen a few times. This entry comes from a study of CD8+CD57+ T cells in acquired aplastic anemia. It was genomic DNA that served as the template for profiling TCR beta VDJ and CDR3. TCRdb itself ran the reads through MiXCR, one entry per CDR3 protein. The data hold about 170,000 distinct CDR3 sequences, with 50% to 75% observed a single time. Sequencing was carried out using sorted CD4+, CD8+, or CD8+CD57+ T cells (not recorded which) from PBMCs. This TCR derives from a human donor in good health.

The CDR3 bases are TGTGCCAGCAGCACCTTAGCGGGTTACAACGAGCAGTACTTC. Translating it yields CASSTLAGYNEQYF. The chain carries TRBV5-6 and TRBJ2-7; 7 bases map to TRBD2. The V gene's germline CDR1 is SGHDT and CDR2 YYEEEE. The CDR3 extends over 14 amino acids. V was pared by 4 bases and J by 5 bases, with 9 bases of the junction left unmatched.